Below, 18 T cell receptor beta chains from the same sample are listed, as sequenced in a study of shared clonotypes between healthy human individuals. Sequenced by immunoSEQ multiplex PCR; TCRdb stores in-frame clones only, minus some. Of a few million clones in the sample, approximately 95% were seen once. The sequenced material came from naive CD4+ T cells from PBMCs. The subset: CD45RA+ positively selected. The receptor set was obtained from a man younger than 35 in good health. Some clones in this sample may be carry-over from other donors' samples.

The CDR3 sequence: CASSQEGGLAGGETQYF. The CDR3 bases are TGCGCCAGCAGCCAAGAGGGTGGACTAGCGGGAGGGGAGACCCAGTACTTC. V usage is TRBV4-1 and J usage is TRBJ2-5; 15 nucleotides align to TRBD2. The CDR3 is made up of 17 amino acids. Germline CDR1 and CDR2: MGHRA and YSYEKL. V lost 0 bases to trimming and J lost 5 bases; unmatched junction nucleotides: 4.

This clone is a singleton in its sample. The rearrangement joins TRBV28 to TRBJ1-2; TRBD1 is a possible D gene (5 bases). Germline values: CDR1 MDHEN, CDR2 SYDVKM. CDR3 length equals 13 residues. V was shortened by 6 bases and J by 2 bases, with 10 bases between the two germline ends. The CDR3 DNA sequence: TGTGCCAGCAGCCAACAGGTGAACTATGGCTACACCTTC. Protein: CASSQQVNYGYTF.

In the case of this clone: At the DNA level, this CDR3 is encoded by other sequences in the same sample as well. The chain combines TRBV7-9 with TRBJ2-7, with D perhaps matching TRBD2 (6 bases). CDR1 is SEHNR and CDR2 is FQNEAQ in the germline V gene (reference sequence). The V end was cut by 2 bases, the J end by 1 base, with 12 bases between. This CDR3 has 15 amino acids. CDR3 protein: CASSLRQGGSYEQYF. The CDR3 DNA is TGTGCCAGCAGCTTACGGCAGGGAGGTTCCTACGAGCAGTACTTC.

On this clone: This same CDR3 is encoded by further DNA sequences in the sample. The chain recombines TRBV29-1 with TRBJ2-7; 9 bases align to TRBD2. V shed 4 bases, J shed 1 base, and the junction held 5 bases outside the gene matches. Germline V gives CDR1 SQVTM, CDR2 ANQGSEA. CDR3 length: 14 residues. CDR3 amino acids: CSVGVLAGSYEQYF. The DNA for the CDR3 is TGCAGCGTTGGTGTGCTAGCGGGGTCCTACGAGCAGTACTTC.

The CDR3 spells CASSALGISTGELFF. CDR3 in DNA: TGTGCCAGCAGTGCTTTGGGGATTTCAACCGGGGAGCTGTTTTTT. This chain connects TRBV2 to TRBJ2-2, with D unresolved. V lost 4 bases and J 5 bases, leaving 14 bases between the germline ends. The CDR3 loop spans 15 amino acids. Germline V gene data show CDR1 as SNHLY and CDR2 as FYNNEI.

The CDR3 sequence is CASSEWAKDGYTF. The DNA for the CDR3 is TGTGCCAGCAGTGAATGGGCCAAGGACGGCTACACCTTC. The J gene is TRBJ1-2, the V gene TRBV25-1; D unclear. CDR3 length: 13 residues. The germline CDR1 and CDR2 sequences are MGHDK and SYGVNS. V lost 1 base, J lost 8 bases, and 11 bases lay in between.

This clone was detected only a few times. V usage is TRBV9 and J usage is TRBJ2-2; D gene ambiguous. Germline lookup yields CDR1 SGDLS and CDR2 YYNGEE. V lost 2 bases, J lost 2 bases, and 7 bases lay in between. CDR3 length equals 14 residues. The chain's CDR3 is CASSVLENTGELFF. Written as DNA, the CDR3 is TGTGCCAGCAGCGTTTTGGAAAACACCGGGGAGCTGTTTTTT.

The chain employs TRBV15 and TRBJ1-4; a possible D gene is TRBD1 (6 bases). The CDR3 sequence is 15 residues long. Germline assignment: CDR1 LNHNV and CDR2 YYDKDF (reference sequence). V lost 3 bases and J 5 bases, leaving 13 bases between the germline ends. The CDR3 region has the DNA TGTGCCACCAGCAGGTCAGGGGAGGGGAATGAAAAACTGTTTTTT. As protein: CATSRSGEGNEKLFF.

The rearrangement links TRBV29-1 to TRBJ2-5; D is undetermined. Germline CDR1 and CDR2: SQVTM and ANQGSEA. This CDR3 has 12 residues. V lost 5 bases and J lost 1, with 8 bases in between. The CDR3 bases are TGCAGCGTTTTGGGTCTCCAAGAGACCCAGTACTTC. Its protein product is CSVLGLQETQYF.

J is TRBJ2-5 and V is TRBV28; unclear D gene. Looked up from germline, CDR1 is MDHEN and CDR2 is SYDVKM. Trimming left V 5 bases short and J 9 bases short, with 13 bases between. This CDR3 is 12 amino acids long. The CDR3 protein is CASSLTERPQYF. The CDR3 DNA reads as TGTGCCAGCAGTCTAACGGAGCGCCCCCAGTACTTC.

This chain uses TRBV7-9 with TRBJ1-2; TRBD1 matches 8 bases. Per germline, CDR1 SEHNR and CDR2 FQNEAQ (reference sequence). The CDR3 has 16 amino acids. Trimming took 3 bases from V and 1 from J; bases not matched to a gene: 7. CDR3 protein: CASSFNRDRFNYGYTF. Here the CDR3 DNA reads TGTGCCAGCAGCTTCAACCGGGACAGGTTTAACTATGGCTACACCTTC.

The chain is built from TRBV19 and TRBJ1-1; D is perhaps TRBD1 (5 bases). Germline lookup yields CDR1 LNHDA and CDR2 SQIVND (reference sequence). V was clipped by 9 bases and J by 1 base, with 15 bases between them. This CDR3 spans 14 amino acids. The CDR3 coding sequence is TGTGCCAGACTAGAGGCAGGGCAGAACACTGAAGCTTTCTTT. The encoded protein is CARLEAGQNTEAFF.

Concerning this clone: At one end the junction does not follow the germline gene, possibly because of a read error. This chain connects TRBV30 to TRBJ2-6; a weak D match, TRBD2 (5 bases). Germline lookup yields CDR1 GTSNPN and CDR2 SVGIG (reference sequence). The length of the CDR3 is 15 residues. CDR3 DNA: TGTGCCTGGAGTGTCGGGGTAACTGGAGCCAACGTCCTGACTTTC. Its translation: CAWSVGVTGANVLTF.

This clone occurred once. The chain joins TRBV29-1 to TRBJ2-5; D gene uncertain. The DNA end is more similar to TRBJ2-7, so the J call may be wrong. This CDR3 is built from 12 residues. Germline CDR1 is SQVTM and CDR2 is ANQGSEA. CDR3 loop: CSVLEGNYEQYF. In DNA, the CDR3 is TGCAGCGTTCTAGAAGGAAATTACGAGCAGTACTTC.

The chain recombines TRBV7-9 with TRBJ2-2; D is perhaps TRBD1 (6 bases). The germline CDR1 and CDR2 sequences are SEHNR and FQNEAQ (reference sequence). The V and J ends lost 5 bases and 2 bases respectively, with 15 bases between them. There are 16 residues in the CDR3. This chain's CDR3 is CASSAPGTRNTGELFF. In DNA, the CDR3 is TGTGCCAGCAGCGCACCCGGGACACGCAACACCGGGGAGCTGTTTTTT.

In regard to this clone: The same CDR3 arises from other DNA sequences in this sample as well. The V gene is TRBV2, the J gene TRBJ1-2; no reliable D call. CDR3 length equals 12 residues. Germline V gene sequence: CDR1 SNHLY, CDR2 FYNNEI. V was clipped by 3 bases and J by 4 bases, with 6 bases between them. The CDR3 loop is CASSDGPYGYTF. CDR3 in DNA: TGTGCCAGCAGTGACGGGCCCTATGGCTACACCTTC.

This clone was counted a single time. The CDR3: CSVFKDWRVSPSNYGYTF. The CDR3 DNA sequence: TGCAGCGTTTTTAAAGATTGGAGGGTATCGCCTTCTAACTATGGCTACACCTTC. V usage is TRBV29-1 and J usage is TRBJ1-2, with D unresolved. V was pared by 5 bases and J by 0 bases, with 25 bases between. Germline assignment: CDR1 SQVTM and CDR2 ANQGSEA. There are 18 residues in the CDR3.

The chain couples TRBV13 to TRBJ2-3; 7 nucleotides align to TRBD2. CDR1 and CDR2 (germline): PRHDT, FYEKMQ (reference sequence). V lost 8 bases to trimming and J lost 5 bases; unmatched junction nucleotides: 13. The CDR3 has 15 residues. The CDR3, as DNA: TGTGCCAGCGGCCAAAAGCGGATAGCGGGAGATACGCAGTATTTT. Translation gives CASGQKRIAGDTQYF.